One and the same sample provided the 26 T cell receptor beta chains below, sequenced in a study of cytomegalovirus exposure and HLA in healthy donors. Primers for the PCR totalled 60 Vbeta and 13 Jbeta. Sequencing used immunoSEQ multiplex PCR; TCRdb keeps in-frame clones, though not all of them. Among 80,000 to 100,000 clones listed, roughly four fifths were seen once. The sample taken for sequencing was PBMCs. These receptors were obtained from a man aged 40-49 years in good health and CMV-seropositive.

This clone appeared a few times. This chain links TRBV19 with TRBJ2-7, with TRBD1 identical over 9 bases. With V trimmed by 6 bases and J by 0 bases, 6 bases remained unmatched. This CDR3 region has 15 residues. Germline loops: CDR1 LNHDA, CDR2 SQIVND (reference sequence). In DNA, the CDR3 is TGTGCCAGTAGGGGACAGGGCCAAAGCTCCTACGAGCAGTACTTC. As protein: CASRGQGQSSYEQYF. Together with reference TRBV19 and TRBJ2-7, the CDR3 gives the full variable domain: DGGITQSPKYLFRKEGQNVTLSCEQNLNHDAMYWYRQDPGQGLRLIYYSQIVNDFQKGDIAEGYSVSREKKESFPLTVTSAQKNPTAFYLCASRGQGQSSYEQYFGPGTRLTVT.

This rearrangement joins TRBV2 to TRBJ2-2; maybe TRBD1 (5 bases). Germline V CDR1 and CDR2: SNHLY, FYNNEI. V dropped 6 bases and J dropped 5 bases, with 7 bases sitting between them. The CDR3 has 12 amino acids. The CDR3 DNA follows: TGTGCCAGCAGGTCAGGGACCGGGGAGCTGTTTTTT. This translates into CASRSGTGELFF.

The chain is built from TRBV30 and TRBJ2-1; 12 positions agree with TRBD2. Germline CDR1 and CDR2: GTSNPN and SVGIG (reference sequence). The CDR3 loop spans 17 amino acids. V lost 2 bases and J lost 7; bases outside the gene matches: 12. In nucleotides, the CDR3 is TGTGCCTGGAGTCCAGCGCTAGCGGGGGGGCCTTGGAATGAGCAGTTCTTC. This translates into CAWSPALAGGPWNEQFF.

This chain joins TRBV2 and TRBJ2-1, with 8 bases matching TRBD1. Germline trimming cut 4 bases from V and 6 bases from J; bases unmatched to any gene: 11. The germline V gene has CDR1 SNHLY and CDR2 FYNNEI. The CDR3 contains 16 residues. The CDR3 coding sequence is TGTGCCAGCAGTGTCTTCGGACAGGGCTTGAGCAATGAGCAGTTCTTC. Protein sequence: CASSVFGQGLSNEQFF.

This chain links TRBV5-1 with TRBJ2-4; 8 bases fit TRBD2. This CDR3 spans 16 amino acids. Germline V gene data show CDR1 as SGHRS and CDR2 as YFSETQ. V trimming: 4 bases; J trimming: 6 bases; junction bases outside the gene matches: 12. CDR3 loop: CASSPAGLGPGNIQYF. DNA for the CDR3: TGCGCCAGCAGCCCGGCGGGACTAGGTCCCGGAAACATTCAGTACTTC.

There are a few counts of this clone. This chain's CDR3 is CASSSGWGGYNEQFF. CDR3 DNA: TGTGCCAGCAGCTCGGGGTGGGGGGGCTACAATGAGCAGTTCTTC. V and J are TRBV13 and TRBJ2-1; TRBD2 matches 7 bases. The ends lost 4 bases at V and 3 bases at J; junction bases unmatched: 6. The CDR3 runs to 15 residues. Germline CDR1 is PRHDT and CDR2 is FYEKMQ (reference sequence).

V and J are TRBV14 and TRBJ1-1; TRBD1 agrees at 11 bases. Germline loops: CDR1 SGHDN, CDR2 FVKESK. The CDR3 covers 14 residues. V shed 4 bases and J 4 bases; nucleotides not matched to a gene: 2. This CDR3 is CASSRTGGVTEAFF. CDR3 DNA sequence: TGTGCCAGCAGCCGGACAGGGGGCGTCACTGAAGCTTTCTTT.

V is TRBV10-3 and J is TRBJ2-2; 11 bases agree with TRBD2. The trim removed 6 bases at V and 7 bases at J, leaving 13 bases unmatched. Germline assignment: CDR1 ENHRY and CDR2 SYGVKD. The length of the CDR3 is 17 residues. The CDR3 sequence: CAISRPLAGGQDGELFF. CDR3 coding DNA: TGTGCCATCAGCCGGCCTCTAGCGGGAGGACAGGACGGGGAGCTGTTTTTT.

The genes are TRBV2 and TRBJ1-4; 10 nucleotides line up with TRBD1. The CDR3 spans 13 residues. V dropped 8 bases and J dropped 8; count of bases not matched to a gene: 5. Germline-derived CDR1 and CDR2 are SNHLY and FYNNEI. The CDR3 spells CASSLDRGEKLFF. In DNA form, the CDR3 reads TGTGCCAGCTCTCTGGACAGGGGGGAAAAACTGTTTTTT.

This clone was seen a single time. The chain joins TRBV11-2 to TRBJ1-1; D not resolved. V was trimmed by 1 base and J by 11 bases, leaving 11 bases between them. Per the germline V gene, CDR1 is SGHAT and CDR2 is FQNNGV. This CDR3 contains 12 residues. CDR3 DNA: TGTGCCAGCAGCTTAGTCCGGGAACGGGCTTTCTTT. It specifies CASSLVRERAFF.

This chain links TRBV5-6 with TRBJ1-1, with 8 bases matching TRBD1. The germline gives CDR1 SGHDT, CDR2 YYEEEE. The CDR3 is 17 amino acids. The J segment lost 1 base and the V segment lost 3 bases, leaving 11 bases of the junction unmatched. The CDR3 DNA sequence: TGTGCCAGCAGCTGGAGGGGGGACAGGATCCAGAACACTGAAGCTTTCTTT. Protein sequence: CASSWRGDRIQNTEAFF.

The chain's CDR3 is CAIAGEGGYEQYF. In nucleotides, the CDR3 is TGTGCCATAGCGGGAGAGGGGGGCTACGAGCAGTACTTC. This sequence joins TRBV10-3 and TRBJ2-7, with 8 bases lining up with TRBD2. Germline trimming cut 9 bases from V and 3 bases from J; bases unmatched to any gene: 7. This CDR3 has 13 residues. CDR1 ENHRY and CDR2 SYGVKD come from the germline V gene.

The chain couples TRBV6-6 to TRBJ2-1; TRBD1 might be the D (6 bases). Per germline, CDR1 MNHNY and CDR2 SVGAGI (reference sequence). Trimming removed 5 bases at V and 4 bases at J, with 18 bases between. This CDR3 contains 16 residues. CDR3: CASSPGGSWVYNEQFF. DNA for the CDR3: TGTGCCAGCAGTCCTGGGGGCAGCTGGGTTTACAATGAGCAGTTCTTC.

V usage is TRBV27 and J usage is TRBJ2-5, with a weak D call TRBD2 (6 bases). The CDR3 sequence is 15 residues long. The V gene's germline CDR1 is MNHEY and CDR2 SMNVEV (reference sequence). V lost 6 bases and J lost 4, with 18 bases in between. CDR3 DNA sequence: TGTGCCAGCAGCCCTACGGGCGCGGGGTTAGAGACCCAGTACTTC. It yields the protein CASSPTGAGLETQYF.

The chain uses TRBV2 and TRBJ2-5, with 9 bases lining up with TRBD1. The J call may not be correct, given that the DNA end is closer to TRBJ2-7. Germline lookup yields CDR1 SNHLY and CDR2 FYNNEI. CDR3 size: 16 residues. CDR3 coding DNA: TGTGCCAGCAGTGACGGGACAGGGTCTATCCGGCTCGAGCAGTACTTC. As protein: CASSDGTGSIRLEQYF.

V gene TRBV6-1 combines with J gene TRBJ2-3; 12 bases match TRBD2. Losses at the gene ends were 4 bases for V and 1 base for J; bases not matched to a gene: 12. Germline CDR1 MNHNS, CDR2 SASEGT. CDR3 length: 19 residues. CDR3: CASSGPGLAGLRRTDTQYF. As DNA, the CDR3 is TGTGCCAGCAGTGGACCGGGACTAGCGGGCCTCCGGCGCACAGATACGCAGTATTTT.

The J gene is TRBJ1-3, the V gene TRBV14; TRBD1 matches 10 bases. Looked up from germline, CDR1 is SGHDN and CDR2 is FVKESK. The V gene end was trimmed by 4 bases and the J gene end by 0 bases; junction bases not matched to a gene: 6. There are 17 residues in the CDR3. The CDR3 is CASSRRQGAFSGNTIYF. The CDR3 coding sequence is TGTGCCAGCAGCCGACGACAGGGGGCGTTCTCTGGAAACACCATATATTTT.

The table lists this clone with a count of one. The chain links TRBV6-4 to TRBJ1-5; D remains ambiguous. V shed 2 bases and J shed 7 bases, with 9 bases lying between them. Germline-derived CDR1 and CDR2 are MRHNA and SNTAGT. The CDR3 runs 13 residues. The chain's CDR3 is CASSDDPGQPQHF. CDR3 DNA sequence: TGTGCCAGCAGTGACGACCCGGGGCAGCCCCAGCATTTT.

The count of this clone is one. The chain uses TRBV6-5 and TRBJ2-5, with 8 bases identical to TRBD2. CDR3 length: 14 amino acids. V lost 6 bases and J lost 9; bases outside the gene matches: 12. Looked up from germline, CDR1 is MNHEY and CDR2 is SVGAGI. CDR3 nucleotides: TGTGCCAGCAGAATTAGCGGGGCGGCATCGGCCCAGTACTTC. This encodes CASRISGAASAQYF.

Concerning this clone: Other DNA sequences in the sample encode the same CDR3. V and J are TRBV19 and TRBJ2-7, with D possibly being TRBD2 (6 bases). CDR3 length: 13 amino acids. Germline lookup yields CDR1 LNHDA and CDR2 SQIVND (reference sequence). The V gene lost 1 base and the J gene lost 5 bases, with 9 bases spanning the gap. CDR3 nucleotides: TGTGCCAGTAGTATAGTGCGGGGAGACGAGCAGTACTTC. Translated: CASSIVRGDEQYF. Complete variable domain (other parts from reference TRBV19 and TRBJ2-7): DGGITQSPKYLFRKEGQNVTLSCEQNLNHDAMYWYRQDPGQGLRLIYYSQIVNDFQKGDIAEGYSVSREKKESFPLTVTSAQKNPTAFYLCASSIVRGDEQYFGPGTRLTVT.

This sequence joins TRBV7-3 and TRBJ1-3; D is perhaps TRBD1 (6 bases). The CDR3 is made up of 13 amino acids. The V and J ends lost 5 bases and 4 bases respectively, with 9 bases between them. Germline assignment: CDR1 SGHTA and CDR2 FQGTGA. This CDR3 reads CASSPGQGNTIYF. The CDR3 bases are TGTGCCAGCAGCCCCGGACAGGGAAACACCATATATTTT.

This clone occurred a few times. The V call is TRBV11-3, the J call TRBJ1-1, with D unclear. The CDR3 totals 13 residues. CDR1 is SGHNT, CDR2 YENEEA, per germline. V dropped 1 base and J dropped 3 bases, with 6 bases sitting between them. CDR3 region: CASSLVRDTEAFF. The CDR3 bases are TGTGCCAGCAGCTTAGTACGGGACACTGAAGCTTTCTTT.

The rearrangement uses TRBV5-1 and TRBJ1-1; D ambiguous. CDR1 SGHRS and CDR2 YFSETQ come from the germline V gene. Trimming left V 1 base short and J 4 bases short, with 8 bases between. The CDR3 loop spans 13 amino acids. The CDR3 coding sequence is TGCGCCAGCAGCTTGTATGGGCGCACTGAAGCTTTCTTT. Its protein is CASSLYGRTEAFF.

The J gene is TRBJ1-1, the V gene TRBV7-9; D may be TRBD1 (6 bases). The CDR3 is 13 residues long. V shed 6 bases and J shed 1 base, with 9 bases lying between them. Germline V gene lookup returns CDR1 SEHNR and CDR2 FQNEAQ (reference sequence). CDR3 DNA sequence: TGTGCCAGCAGGGAGACAGGGAACACTGAAGCTTTCTTT. It codes for CASRETGNTEAFF. The entire variable domain, with the rest obtained from reference TRBV7-9 and TRBJ1-1, is as follows: DTGVSQNPRHKITKRGQNVTFRCDPISEHNRLYWYRQTLGQGPEFLTYFQNEAQLEKSRLLSDRFSAERPKGSFSTLEIQRTEQGDSAMYLCASRETGNTEAFFGQGTRLTVV.

The chain is built from TRBV29-1 and TRBJ2-3; 7 nucleotides match TRBD2. V trimming: 3 bases; J trimming: 0 bases; junction bases outside the gene matches: 9. Germline V gene lookup returns CDR1 SQVTM and CDR2 ANQGSEA. The CDR3 has 16 amino acids. DNA for the CDR3: TGCAGCGTTGACCGGGGCGGGGGAAGGAGCACAGATACGCAGTATTTT. Its protein is CSVDRGGGRSTDTQYF.

This clone was detected only once. This rearrangement joins TRBV5-6 to TRBJ1-2; possible D gene TRBD1, 5 bases. V shed 4 bases and J shed 3 bases, with 13 bases lying between them. The CDR3 length is 14 residues. In germline, CDR1 is SGHDT, CDR2 YYEEEE. Here the CDR3 reads CASSDEGADYGYTF. The CDR3 DNA reads as TGTGCCAGCAGCGACGAAGGGGCGGACTATGGCTACACCTTC.